The TCR beta chain described here comes from a study of shared clonotypes between healthy human individuals. The repertoire was sequenced with immunoSEQ multiplex PCR; TCRdb's copy has only in-frame clones and lacks some. Of over a million clones in the sample, approximately 96% were seen once. Germline loops: CDR1 KGHSH, CDR2 LQKENI. This CDR3 is 15 amino acids long. Trimming stripped 4 bases from V and 8 bases from J, with 18 bases between. The sequenced sample was naive CD4+ T cells sorted from blood. Subset noted: CD45RA+ positively selected. This sequence originates from a man aged 30 to 39 in good health. The chain couples TRBV18 to TRBJ2-1; a weak D match, TRBD2 (6 bases). In DNA, the CDR3 is TGTGCCAGCTCACGTGAGTCCTGGGGGGTGCATGAGCAGTTCTTC. Translating gives CASSRESWGVHEQFF.